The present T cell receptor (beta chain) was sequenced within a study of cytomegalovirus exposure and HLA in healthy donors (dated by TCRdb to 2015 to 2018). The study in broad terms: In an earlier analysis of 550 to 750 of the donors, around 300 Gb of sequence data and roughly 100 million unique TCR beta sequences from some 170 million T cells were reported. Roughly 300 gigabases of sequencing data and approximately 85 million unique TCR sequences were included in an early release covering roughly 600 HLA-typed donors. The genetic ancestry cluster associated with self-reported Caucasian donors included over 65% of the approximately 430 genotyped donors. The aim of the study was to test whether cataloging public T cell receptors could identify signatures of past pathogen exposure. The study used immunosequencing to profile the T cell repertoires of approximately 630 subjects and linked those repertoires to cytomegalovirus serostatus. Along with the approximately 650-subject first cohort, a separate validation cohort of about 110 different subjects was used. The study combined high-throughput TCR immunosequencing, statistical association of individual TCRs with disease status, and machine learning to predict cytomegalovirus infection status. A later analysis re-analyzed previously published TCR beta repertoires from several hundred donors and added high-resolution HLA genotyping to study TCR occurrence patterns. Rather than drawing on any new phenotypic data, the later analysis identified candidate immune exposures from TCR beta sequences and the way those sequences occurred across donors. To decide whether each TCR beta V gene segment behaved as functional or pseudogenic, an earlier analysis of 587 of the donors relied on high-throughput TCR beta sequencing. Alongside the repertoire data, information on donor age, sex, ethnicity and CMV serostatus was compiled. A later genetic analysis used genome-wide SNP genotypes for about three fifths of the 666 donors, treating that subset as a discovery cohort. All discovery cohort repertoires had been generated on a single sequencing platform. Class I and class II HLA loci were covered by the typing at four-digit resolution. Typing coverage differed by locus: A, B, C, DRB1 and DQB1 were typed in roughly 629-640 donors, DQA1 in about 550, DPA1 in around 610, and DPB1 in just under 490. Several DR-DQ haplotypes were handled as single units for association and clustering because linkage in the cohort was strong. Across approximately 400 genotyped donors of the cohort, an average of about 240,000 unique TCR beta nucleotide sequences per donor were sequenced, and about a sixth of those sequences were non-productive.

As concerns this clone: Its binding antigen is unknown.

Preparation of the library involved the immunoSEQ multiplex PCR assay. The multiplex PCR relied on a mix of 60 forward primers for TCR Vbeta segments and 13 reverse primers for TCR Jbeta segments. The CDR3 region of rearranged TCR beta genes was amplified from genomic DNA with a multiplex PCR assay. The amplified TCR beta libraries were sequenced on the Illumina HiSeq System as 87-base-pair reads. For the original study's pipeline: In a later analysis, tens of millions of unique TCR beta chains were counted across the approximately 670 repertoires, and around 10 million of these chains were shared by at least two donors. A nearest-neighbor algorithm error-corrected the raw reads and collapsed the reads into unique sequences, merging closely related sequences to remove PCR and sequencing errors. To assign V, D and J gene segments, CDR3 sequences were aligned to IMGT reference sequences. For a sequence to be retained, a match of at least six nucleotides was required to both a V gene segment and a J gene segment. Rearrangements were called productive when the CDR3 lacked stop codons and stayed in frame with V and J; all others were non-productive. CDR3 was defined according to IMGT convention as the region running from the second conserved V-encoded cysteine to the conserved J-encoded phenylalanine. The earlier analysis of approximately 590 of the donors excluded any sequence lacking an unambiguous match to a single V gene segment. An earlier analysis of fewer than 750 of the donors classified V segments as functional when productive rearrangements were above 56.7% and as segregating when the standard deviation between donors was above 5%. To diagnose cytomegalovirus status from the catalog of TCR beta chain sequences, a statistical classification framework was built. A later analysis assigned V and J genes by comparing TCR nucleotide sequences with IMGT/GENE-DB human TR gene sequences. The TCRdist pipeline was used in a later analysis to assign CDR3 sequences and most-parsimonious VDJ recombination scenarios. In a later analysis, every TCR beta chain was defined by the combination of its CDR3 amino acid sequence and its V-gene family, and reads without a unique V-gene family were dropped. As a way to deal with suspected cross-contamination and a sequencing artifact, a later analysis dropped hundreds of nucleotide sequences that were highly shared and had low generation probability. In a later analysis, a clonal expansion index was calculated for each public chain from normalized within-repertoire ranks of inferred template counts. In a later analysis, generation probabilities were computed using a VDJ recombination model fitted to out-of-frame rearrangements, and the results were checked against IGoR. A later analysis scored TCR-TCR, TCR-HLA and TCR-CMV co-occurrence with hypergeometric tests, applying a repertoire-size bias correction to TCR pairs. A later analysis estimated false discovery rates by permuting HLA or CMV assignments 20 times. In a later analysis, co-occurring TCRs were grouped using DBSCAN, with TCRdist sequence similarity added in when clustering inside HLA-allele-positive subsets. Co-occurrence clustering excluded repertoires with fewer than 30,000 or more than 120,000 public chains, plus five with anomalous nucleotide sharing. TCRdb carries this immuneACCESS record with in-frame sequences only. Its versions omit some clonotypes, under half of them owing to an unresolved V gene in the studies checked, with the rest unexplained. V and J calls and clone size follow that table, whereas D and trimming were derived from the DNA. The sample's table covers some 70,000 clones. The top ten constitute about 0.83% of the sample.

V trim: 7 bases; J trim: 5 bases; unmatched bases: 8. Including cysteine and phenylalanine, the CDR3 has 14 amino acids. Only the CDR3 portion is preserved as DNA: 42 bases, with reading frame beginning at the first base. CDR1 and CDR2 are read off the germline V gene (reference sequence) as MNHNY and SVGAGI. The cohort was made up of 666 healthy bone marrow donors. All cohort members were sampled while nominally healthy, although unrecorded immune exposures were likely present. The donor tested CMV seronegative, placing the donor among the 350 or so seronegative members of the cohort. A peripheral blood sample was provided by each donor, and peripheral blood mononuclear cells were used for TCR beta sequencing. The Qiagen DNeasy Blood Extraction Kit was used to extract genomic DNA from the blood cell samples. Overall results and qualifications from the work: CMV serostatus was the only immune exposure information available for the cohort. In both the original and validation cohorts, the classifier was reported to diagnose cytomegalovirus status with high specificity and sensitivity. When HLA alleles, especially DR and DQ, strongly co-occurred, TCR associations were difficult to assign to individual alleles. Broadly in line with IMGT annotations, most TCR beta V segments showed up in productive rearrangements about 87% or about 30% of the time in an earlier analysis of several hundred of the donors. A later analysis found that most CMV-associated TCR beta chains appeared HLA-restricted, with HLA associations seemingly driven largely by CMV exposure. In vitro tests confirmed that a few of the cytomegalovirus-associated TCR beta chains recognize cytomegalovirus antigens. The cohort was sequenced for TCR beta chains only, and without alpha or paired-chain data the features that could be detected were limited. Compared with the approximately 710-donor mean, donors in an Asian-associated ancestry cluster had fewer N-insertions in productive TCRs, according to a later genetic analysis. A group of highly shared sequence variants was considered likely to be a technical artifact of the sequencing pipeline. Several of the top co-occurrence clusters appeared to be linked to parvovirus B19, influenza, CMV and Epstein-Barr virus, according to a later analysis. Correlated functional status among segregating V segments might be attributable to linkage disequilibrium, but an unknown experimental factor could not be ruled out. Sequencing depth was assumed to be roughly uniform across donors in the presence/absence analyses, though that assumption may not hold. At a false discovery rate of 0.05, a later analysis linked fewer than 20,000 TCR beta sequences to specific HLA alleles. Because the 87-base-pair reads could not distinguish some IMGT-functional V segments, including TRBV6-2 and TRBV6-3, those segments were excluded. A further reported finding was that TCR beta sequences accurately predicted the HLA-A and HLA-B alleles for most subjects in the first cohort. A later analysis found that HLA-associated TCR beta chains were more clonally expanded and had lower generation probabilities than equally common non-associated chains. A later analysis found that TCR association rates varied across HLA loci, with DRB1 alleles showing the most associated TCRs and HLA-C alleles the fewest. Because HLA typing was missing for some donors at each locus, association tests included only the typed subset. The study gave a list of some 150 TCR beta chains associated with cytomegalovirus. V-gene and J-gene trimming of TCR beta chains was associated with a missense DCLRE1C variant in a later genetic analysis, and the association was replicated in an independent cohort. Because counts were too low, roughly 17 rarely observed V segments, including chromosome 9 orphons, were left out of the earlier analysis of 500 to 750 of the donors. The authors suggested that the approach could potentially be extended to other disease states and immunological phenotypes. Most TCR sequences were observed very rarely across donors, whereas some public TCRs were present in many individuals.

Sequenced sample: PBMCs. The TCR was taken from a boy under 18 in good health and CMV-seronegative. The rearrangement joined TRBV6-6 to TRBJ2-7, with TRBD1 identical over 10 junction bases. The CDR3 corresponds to CASKARDRGDEQYF. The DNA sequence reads TGTGCCAGCAAGGCCCGGGACAGGGGTGACGAGCAGTACTTC.